This is a list of T cell receptor beta chains from one sample in a study of OX40 agonist ivuxolimab in advanced cancers. Sequencing was performed with immunoSEQ multiplex PCR; in TCRdb, only in-frame clones are kept and a portion is missing. Of approximately 86,000 clones listed, about 94% are singletons. Source: CD4+ or CD8+ T cells sorted from blood, taken in a trial of the OX40 agonist ivuxolimab. These receptors originate from an adult with an advanced solid tumor such as melanoma, head and neck, liver or kidney cancer. The CDR3 runs from the conserved cysteine through the conserved F or W. The D gene is left open where the match is weak. The listing skips clone size in some rows; elsewhere it reads once, few, many or a size class.

V	size	J	D	CDR3	DNA
TRBV5-4	.	TRBJ2-3	.	CASSLGHISTDTQYF	TGTGCCAGCAGCTTGGGACACATTAGCACAGATACGCAGTATTTT
TRBV7-8	.	TRBJ1-1	.	CASSLDLGTAEAFF	TGTGCCAGCAGCTTAGATTTGGGGACCGCTGAAGCTTTCTTT
TRBV14	.	TRBJ2-3	.	CASSQNLATDTQYF	TGTGCCAGCAGCCAAAATCTAGCGACAGATACGCAGTATTTT
TRBV12-2	.	TRBJ1-5	.	CASRFYSPQHF	TGTGCAAGTCGCTTTTATTCGCCCCAGCATTTT
TRBV2	.	TRBJ2-2	TRBD2	CASRAGVTTGELFF	TGTGCCAGCAGGGCGGGAGTCACCACCGGGGAGCTGTTTTTT
TRBV28	once	TRBJ2-7	.	CASSSAGTRGSYEQYF	TGTGCCAGCAGTAGTGCCGGGACCCGGGGGTCCTACGAGCAGTACTTC
TRBV18	.	TRBJ1-5	.	CASSEAVNQPQHF	TGTGCCAGCTCAGAGGCAGTCAATCAGCCCCAGCATTTT
TRBV11-3	.	TRBJ2-7	.	CASSLDLATYEQYF	TGTGCCAGCAGCTTAGATCTAGCAACCTACGAGCAGTACTTC
TRBV18	.	TRBJ2-7	TRBD1	CASSPGQGIGEQYF	TGTGCCAGCTCACCCGGACAGGGTATAGGCGAGCAGTACTTC
TRBV28	.	TRBJ1-2	.	CASSTQMEGYTF	TGTGCCAGCAGTACCCAGATGGAAGGCTACACCTTC
TRBV7-2	.	TRBJ2-5	.	CASSPGQFQETQYF	TGTGCCAGCAGCCCCGGACAGTTCCAAGAGACCCAGTACTTC
TRBV2	.	TRBJ2-5	TRBD2	CASSQNPSGSGETQYF	TGTGCCAGCAGCCAAAACCCTAGCGGGAGTGGAGAGACCCAGTACTTC
TRBV28	.	TRBJ2-4	.	CASSLPDAIKNIQYF	TGTGCCAGCAGTTTACCAGACGCCATCAAAAACATTCAGTACTTC
TRBV10-3	.	TRBJ2-3	TRBD2	CAISESSGRTDTQYF	TGTGCCATCAGTGAGTCTAGCGGGAGAACAGATACGCAGTATTTT
TRBV27	.	TRBJ1-2	.	CASSPLANYGYTF	TGTGCCAGCAGTCCGCTCGCTAACTATGGCTACACCTTC
TRBV5-8	.	TRBJ1-1	TRBD1	CASSLPGGYNTEAFF	TGTGCCAGCAGCCTCCCAGGGGGCTACAACACTGAAGCTTTCTTT
TRBV5-1	.	TRBJ2-3	.	CASSLDGTSGDTQYF	TGCGCCAGCAGCTTGGACGGGACCTCGGGAGATACGCAGTATTTT
TRBV18	.	TRBJ1-6	.	CASSPGNHNSPLHF	TGTGCCAGCTCCCCGGGGAACCATAATTCACCCCTCCACTTT
TRBV7-6	.	TRBJ1-1	.	CASSQDSNTEAFF	TGTGCCAGCAGCCAGGACAGTAACACTGAAGCTTTCTTT
TRBV4-3	.	TRBJ1-2	.	CASSHPDGKYGYTF	TGCGCCAGCAGCCACCCCGACGGCAAATATGGCTACACCTTC
TRBV7-2	.	TRBJ2-3	TRBD2	CASSLGLAEQYF	TGTGCCAGCAGCTTAGGTCTAGCGGAGCAGTATTTT
TRBV5-1	.	TRBJ2-7	TRBD1	CASSSGTGGLEQYF	TGCGCCAGCAGCTCTGGGACAGGGGGTCTCGAGCAGTACTTC
TRBV5-6	once	TRBJ1-5	TRBD1	CASSFTGQSQPQHF	TGTGCCAGCAGCTTTACGGGACAGTCCCAGCCCCAGCATTTT
TRBV27	once	TRBJ2-7	.	CASRRDGTYEQYF	TGTGCCAGCAGGCGGGACGGTACCTACGAGCAGTACTTC
TRBV5-4	.	TRBJ1-2	.	CASSLETSYGYTF	TGTGCCAGCAGCTTGGAAACCTCCTATGGCTACACCTTC
TRBV2	.	TRBJ1-6	.	CASSEALGIVSF	TGTGCCAGCAGTGAAGCGCTTGGAATTGTCTCCTTT
TRBV28	.	TRBJ2-5	TRBD1	CASSLPQGAGETQYF	TGTGCCAGCAGTCTCCCGCAGGGGGCAGGGGAGACCCAGTACTTC
TRBV11-2	.	TRBJ2-5	TRBD2	CASSLFRGGETQYF	TGTGCCAGCAGCTTATTCCGGGGGGGGGAGACCCAGTACTTC
TRBV7-3	.	TRBJ2-3	.	CASSLDPSRGDTQYF	TGTGCCAGCAGCTTAGACCCCTCGAGAGGAGATACGCAGTATTTT
TRBV6-1	.	TRBJ2-4	TRBD1	CASSEARTGAGNIQYF	TGTGCCAGCAGTGAAGCGAGGACAGGTGCTGGAAACATTCAGTACTTC
TRBV6-6	.	TRBJ1-1	.	CASSFLSLDPREAFF	TGTGCCAGCAGTTTCCTGAGCCTGGACCCGAGGGAAGCTTTCTTT
TRBV28	.	TRBJ2-1	TRBD2	CASSWGLAGGGNNEQFF	TGTGCCAGCAGCTGGGGGCTAGCGGGAGGAGGAAACAATGAGCAGTTCTTC
TRBV1	.	TRBJ1-2	.	CTSSQGLHRGYGYTF	TGCACCAGCAGCCAAGGTCTTCACAGGGGTTATGGCTACACCTTC
TRBV6-5	.	TRBJ2-1	.	CASSLMWGAGNEQFF	TGTGCCAGCAGTTTAATGTGGGGGGCGGGTAATGAGCAGTTCTTC
TRBV5-6	.	TRBJ2-2	.	CASSLAVTSAGELFF	TGTGCCAGCAGCTTGGCCGTTACCTCGGCAGGGGAGCTGTTTTTT
TRBV6-1	.	TRBJ2-4	.	CASSELVGGSSKNIQYF	TGTGCCAGCAGTGAATTAGTCGGAGGGAGTTCCAAAAACATTCAGTACTTC
TRBV6-5	once	TRBJ1-1	TRBD1	CASTPGTGSSEAFF	TGTGCCAGCACTCCCGGGACAGGGTCGAGTGAAGCTTTCTTT
TRBV5-6	.	TRBJ1-5	TRBD1	CASSLRGRTYSNQPQHF	TGTGCCAGCAGCTTAAGGGGGCGCACCTATAGCAATCAGCCCCAGCATTTT